The rows below give T cell receptor beta chains drawn from one sample of a study of blood T cell repertoires in COVID-19. The data were produced by immunoSEQ multiplex PCR, yet TCRdb's version contains in-frame clones alone and is incomplete. The table lists fewer than 350,000 clones, roughly 90% of them singletons. Input material: PBMCs or T cells enriched from blood (not recorded which). The receptors originated from a woman aged 18-29 years with acute COVID-19. CDR3s include the opening cysteine and the closing phenylalanine or tryptophan. The D gene is left open where the match is weak. Part of the rows lack a size; the others show once, few, many or a class for expanded clones.

>NA|TRBJ2-5|TRBV19|NA
TGTGCCAGTAGTATGGAGGACCGAGAAGAGACCCAGTACTTC
CASSMEDREETQYF
>NA|TRBJ2-2|TRBV9|NA
TGTGCCAGCAGCGTACTAGACTACACCGGGGAGCTGTTTTTT
CASSVLDYTGELFF
>TRBD2|TRBJ2-7|TRBV5-1|few
TGCGCCAGCAGCTCGCCTAGCGGGGAGTATGGATACGAGCAGTACTTC
CASSSPSGEYGYEQYF
>TRBD1|TRBJ1-1|TRBV2|NA
TGTGCCAGCAGAGGGACAGGTGAAGCTTTCTTT
CASRGTGEAFF
>NA|TRBJ2-1|TRBV27|once
TGTGCCAGCAGTTTGCCGGGGGAGAATGAGCAGTTCTTC
CASSLPGENEQFF
>NA|TRBJ1-4|TRBV2|NA
TGTGCCACCCGGGAAACCTTCTCCGCTGAAAAACTGTTTTTT
CATRETFSAEKLFF
>TRBD2|TRBJ2-1|TRBV25-1|few
TGTGCCAGCAGTGAATCTGGACTAGCGAGGAGTGAGCAGTTCTTC
CASSESGLARSEQFF
>NA|TRBJ1-1|TRBV12-2|NA
TGTGCAAGTCACTTGTGTGGACAGGGGCATCGGAGCACTGAAGCTTTCTTT
CASHLCGQGHRSTEAFF
>NA|TRBJ2-2|TRBV5-1|NA
TGCGCCAGCAGCTTGGAGCGGACGTATGGGGAGCTGTTTTTT
CASSLERTYGELFF
>NA|TRBJ2-1|TRBV3-1/TRBV3-2|few
TGTGCCAGCAGACAAACTAGTGCCAATGAGCAGTTCTTC
CASRQTSANEQFF
>TRBD1|TRBJ2-3|TRBV27|NA
TGTGCCAGCAGTTCCGCTCGACAGGGGGTCACAGATACGCAGTATTTT
CASSSARQGVTDTQYF
>TRBD1|TRBJ1-1|TRBV2|NA
TGTGCCAGCACAGCGAGACAGGGTGCCACTGAAGCTTTCTTT
CASTARQGATEAFF
>NA|TRBJ1-6|TRBV6-5|NA
TGTGCCAGCAGTTATGCGGGGGCTAGCAATTCACCCCTCCACTTT
CASSYAGASNSPLHF
>NA|TRBJ1-1|TRBV7-9|NA
TGTGCCACAACAGCGAACACTGAAGCTTTCTTT
CATTANTEAFF
>NA|TRBJ1-4|TRBV18|NA
TGTGCCAGCTCACTCCGGACAGAGGGTGAAAAACTGTTTTTT
CASSLRTEGEKLFF
>TRBD1|TRBJ2-5|TRBV5-5|NA
TGTGCCAGCGGGACAGGGAGGAGTAGTAAGGAGACCCAGTACTTC
CASGTGRSSKETQYF
>NA|TRBJ2-1|TRBV10-1|many
TGCGCCAGCAGCAACGCTATAGAATACAATGAGCAGTTCTTC
CASSNAIEYNEQFF
>NA|TRBJ2-5|TRBV30|NA
TGTGCCTGGAGTGTAGGACTCCAAGAGACCCAGTACTTC
CAWSVGLQETQYF
>TRBD1|TRBJ1-5|TRBV6-2/TRBV6-3|NA
TGTGCCAGCAGCCGCCGGGACAGTAGAAATAGCAATCAGCCCCAGCATTTT
CASSRRDSRNSNQPQHF
>NA|TRBJ2-5|TRBV11-2|NA
TGTGCTAGCAGCAAGACAGGACAGCTCCAAGAGACCCAGTACTTC
CASSKTGQLQETQYF
>TRBD2|TRBJ2-5|TRBV27|NA
TGTGCCAGCAGATCGAGTAAGGTGGGCGGGGGATTCCAAGAGACCCAGTACTTC
CASRSSKVGGGFQETQYF
>NA|TRBJ2-7|TRBV29-1|NA
TGCAGCGTGACAGCGACCTCCTACGAGCAGTACTTC
CSVTATSYEQYF
>TRBD1|TRBJ1-4|TRBV3-1/TRBV3-2|NA
TGTGCCAGCAGCCCCAGGACAGGGACTAATGAAAAACTGTTTTTT
CASSPRTGTNEKLFF
>TRBD2|TRBJ2-7|TRBV2|NA
TGTGCCAGCAATAGCCCACCGGGACTAGCGGGAGGGCATTGGCAGCAGTACTTC
CASNSPPGLAGGHWQQYF
>NA|TRBJ1-1|TRBV19|NA
TGTGCCAGTAGTATTGATACAGGGTTGATAAACACTGAAGCTTTCTTT
CASSIDTGLINTEAFF
>TRBD2|TRBJ2-1|TRBV28|NA
TGTGCCAGCTCGAGCGGGAGACTCTACAATGAGCAGTTCTTC
CASSSGRLYNEQFF
>NA|TRBJ1-2|TRBV9|NA
TGTGCCAGCAGCGAGCACCGGTTGAGCCGGAACTATGGCTACACCTTC
CASSEHRLSRNYGYTF
>TRBD2|TRBJ2-2|TRBV30|NA
TGTGCCTGGAGTTCCCAACTAGCGGGAGGGCCTACCGGGGAGCTGTTTTTT
CAWSSQLAGGPTGELFF
>TRBD2|TRBJ2-5|TRBV28|NA
TGTGCCAGCAGGTTAGCGGGAGGGCTAGAGACCCAGTACTTC
CASRLAGGLETQYF
>NA|TRBJ2-7|TRBV4-3|NA
TGCGCCAGCAGCCAAGTAATTATCGGGATAGGAGGGAGCTACGAGCAGTACTTC
CASSQVIIGIGGSYEQYF
>TRBD1|TRBJ1-1|TRBV7-8|NA
TGTGCCAGCAGCTTAGCGCCCGGACAGGTGAACACTGAAGCTTTCTTT
CASSLAPGQVNTEAFF
>TRBD2|TRBJ2-1|TRBV7-2|NA
TGTGCCAGCAGCCCAAGGACTAGCGGGAGTAATGAGCAGTTCTTC
CASSPRTSGSNEQFF
>TRBD2|TRBJ2-3|TRBV4-3|NA
TGCGCCAGCAGCCGCACACTAGCGGGCACAGATACGCAGTATTTT
CASSRTLAGTDTQYF
>TRBD1|TRBJ1-2|TRBV5-1|NA
TGCGCCAGCAGCCCGATGTCGACAGGGTGGACGGGCTACACCTTC
CASSPMSTGWTGYTF
>TRBD2|TRBJ2-1|TRBV14|NA
TGTGCCAGCAGCCAAGATCCACTAGCGGGGCCCTACAATGAGCAGTTCTTC
CASSQDPLAGPYNEQFF
>TRBD1|TRBJ1-2|TRBV11-2|NA
TGTGCCAGCAGCTCCAGGGGGGACCCGAGCTATGGCTACACCTTC
CASSSRGDPSYGYTF
>TRBD2|TRBJ2-1|TRBV9|NA
TGTGCCAGCAGCGTAGCCTCAGCGGGAGGGGGTGAGCAGTTCTTC
CASSVASAGGGEQFF
>NA|TRBJ1-4|TRBV11-2|NA
TGTGCCAGCAGCTTCGGCCCCGAAGGCAGGGAAAAACTGTTTTTT
CASSFGPEGREKLFF
>TRBD1|TRBJ2-7|TRBV7-9|NA
TGTGCCAGCAGCTTAGCAAAAGGGACAGGGTACGAGCAGTACTTC
CASSLAKGTGYEQYF
>TRBD2|TRBJ2-7|TRBV7-2|NA
TGTGCCAGCAGCAAAAATGTAGGGACTAGCGGGAGTTTCTACGAGCAGTACTTC
CASSKNVGTSGSFYEQYF
>NA|TRBJ1-2|TRBV29-1|NA
TGCAGCGTTGGGTCCGGGGAAGGAAGGTATGGCTACACCTTC
CSVGSGEGRYGYTF
>NA|TRBJ1-5|TRBV19|NA
TGTGCCAGTAGCCTAGCGAGGCAGAGGACCAATCAGCCCCAGCATTTT
CASSLARQRTNQPQHF
>TRBD1|TRBJ1-5|TRBV6-6|NA
TGTGCCAGCAGTGGACAGGGGCGGCGGCAGCCCCAGCATTTT
CASSGQGRRQPQHF
>TRBD1|TRBJ2-1|TRBV11-2|NA
TGTGCCAGCAGCTTAGCCGCCAGGGGGAATGAGCAGTTCTTC
CASSLAARGNEQFF
>NA|TRBJ2-1|TRBV28|NA
TGTGCCAGCAGTACGACAGGGAACGGGGACACGGGGGCGGCACAGTTCTTC
CASSTTGNGDTGAAQFF
>NA|TRBJ1-5|TRBV4-3|NA
TGCGCCAGCAGCCAGGGGACTGGGCCCCAGCATTTT
CASSQGTGPQHF
>TRBD2|TRBJ2-2|TRBV30|NA
TGTGCCTGGAGTGTACAAACTAGCGGAAACACCGGGGAGCTGTTTTTT
CAWSVQTSGNTGELFF
>TRBD1|TRBJ1-2|TRBV5-4|NA
TGTGCCAGCAGCTTGGACGGACAGGGGCTCTATGGCTACACCTTC
CASSLDGQGLYGYTF
>TRBD1|TRBJ2-7|TRBV28|NA
TGTGCCAGCAGCCCAACCGGGGGACAGGGTTACGGCGAGCAGTACTTC
CASSPTGGQGYGEQYF
>TRBD2|TRBJ2-3|TRBV3-1/TRBV3-2|NA
TGTGCCAGCAGCCGGGGGGGACGCTGGAGCACAGATACGCAGTATTTT
CASSRGGRWSTDTQYF
>NA|TRBJ1-5|TRBV28|NA
TGTGCCAGCATCGCCACCGGGACATATAAGCCCCAGCATTTT
CASIATGTYKPQHF
>TRBD1|TRBJ1-1|TRBV6-5|few
TGTGCCAGCAGCCTTAGGGCAGGGGGCACTGAAGCTTTCTTT
CASSLRAGGTEAFF
>NA|TRBJ1-2|TRBV5-4|NA
TGTGCCAGCAGCGCCAACAGGGTAAACTATGGCTACACCTTC
CASSANRVNYGYTF
>NA|TRBJ1-2|TRBV6-1|NA
TGTGCCAGCAGTGAATTATCGCGGTTTAACTATGGCTACACCTTC
CASSELSRFNYGYTF
>TRBD2|TRBJ2-5|TRBV7-8|NA
TGTGCCAGCAGTCGAGTACTAGCGGAAGAGACCCAGTACTTC
CASSRVLAEETQYF